This T cell receptor (beta chain) was captured by sequencing in a study of blood T cell repertoires in COVID-19. Grouping used clinical history reported by participants in a survey and questionnaire. The CDR3 is made up of 14 amino acids. Germline V gives CDR1 MNHNY, CDR2 SVGAGI (reference sequence). V shed 7 bases and J shed 2 bases, with 14 bases lying between them. Data came from immunoSEQ multiplex PCR; TCRdb stores just in-frame clones and leaves some out. The sample yields hundreds of thousands of clones, around 85% seen once. The TCR comes from a woman aged 25-40 years who had been exposed to COVID-19. The chain has TRBV6-6 and TRBJ2-5, with D perhaps TRBD1 (6 bases). The sequencing input was PBMCs or T cells enriched from blood (not recorded which). The CDR3 here is CASKPGTSQETQYF. Here the CDR3 DNA reads TGTGCCAGCAAACCCGGGACATCACAAGAGACCCAGTACTTC.